These T cell receptor beta chains were read from a single sample in a study of identical twins. TCRdb re-called the 5' RACE reads with MiXCR, one entry per CDR3 protein. The table has 1.5 million to 2 million distinct CDR3 sequences, around 33% seen once; the top ten hold 0.25% to 0.3%. The sequencing input was cord blood. All receptors derive from a newborn girl in good health. The CDR3 runs from the conserved cysteine through the conserved F or W. Fields, in order: D gene, V gene, J gene, clone size, CDR3 protein, CDR3 DNA. A D gene is named only where the DNA matches it firmly. Size tells how often a clone was seen (once, few, many) or the class of an expanded clone, and some rows leave it out.

D: .
V: TRBV6-6
J: TRBJ1-2
size: many
CDR3: CASSYDQEGRSGYTF
DNA: TGTGCCAGCAGTTATGATCAGGAAGGGAGATCTGGCTACACCTTC

D: TRBD2
V: TRBV9
J: TRBJ2-3
size: few
CDR3: CASSVGLAGIIADTQYF
DNA: TGTGCCAGCAGCGTAGGGCTAGCGGGGATAATCGCGGATACGCAGTATTTT

D: TRBD2
V: TRBV7-9
J: TRBJ2-1
size: few
CDR3: CASKREGSNEQFF
DNA: TGTGCCAGCAAGCGGGAGGGGAGCAATGAGCAGTTCTTC

D: .
V: TRBV20-1
J: TRBJ1-1
size: .
CDR3: CSAPGRYYEAFF
DNA: TGCAGTGCTCCGGGCCGGTACTACGAAGCTTTCTTT

D: TRBD1
V: TRBV4-2
J: TRBJ1-2
size: many
CDR3: CASSPSRTGGTNYGYTF
DNA: TGTGCCAGCAGCCCCAGTAGGACAGGGGGAACGAACTATGGCTACACCTTC

D: TRBD2
V: TRBV3-1
J: TRBJ2-5
size: .
CDR3: CASSQGALAGGPKETQYF
DNA: TGTGCCAGCAGCCAAGGGGCTCTAGCGGGAGGGCCCAAAGAGACCCAGTACTTC

D: .
V: TRBV9
J: TRBJ1-2
size: .
CDR3: CASSVVWGMSYTF
DNA: TGTGCCAGCAGCGTAGTTTGGGGGATGAGCTACACCTTC

D: TRBD2
V: TRBV5-1
J: TRBJ2-7
size: few
CDR3: CASSLELGLARRYEQYF
DNA: TGCGCCAGCAGCTTGGAGTTGGGACTAGCGAGACGCTACGAGCAGTACTTC

D: .
V: TRBV9
J: TRBJ2-7
size: .
CDR3: CASSVVGRATDNEQYF
DNA: TGTGCCAGCAGCGTAGTGGGCCGGGCAACTGACAATGAGCAGTACTTC

D: .
V: TRBV20-1
J: TRBJ1-2
size: few
CDR3: CSDSGYRNTNYGYTF
DNA: TGCAGTGATTCGGGGTACAGGAACACTAACTATGGCTACACCTTC

D: TRBD2
V: TRBV24-1
J: TRBJ2-5
size: .
CDR3: CATSDLGGGGFNEQYF
DNA: TGTGCCACCAGTGATTTGGGGGGGGGAGGTTTCAATGAGCAGTACTTC

D: TRBD1
V: TRBV7-9
J: TRBJ1-4
size: few
CDR3: CASSVTGTGVEKLFF
DNA: TGTGCCAGCAGCGTTACCGGGACAGGGGTCGAAAAACTGTTTTTT

D: .
V: TRBV27
J: TRBJ1-1
size: .
CDR3: CASSLGPGGTDTEAFF
DNA: TGTGCCAGCAGTTTAGGCCCGGGCGGGACCGACACTGAAGCTTTCTTT

D: .
V: TRBV5-1
J: TRBJ2-3
size: .
CDR3: CASSPTPGLPTDTQYF
DNA: TGCGCCAGCAGCCCGACGCCGGGACTCCCAACAGATACGCAGTATTTT

D: .
V: TRBV28
J: TRBJ2-4
size: .
CDR3: CASSLWRAGHEYF
DNA: TGTGCCAGCAGTTTATGGAGGGCCGGTCATGAGTACTTC

D: TRBD2
V: TRBV20-1
J: TRBJ2-3
size: few
CDR3: CSARDRASGRYTQYF
DNA: TGCAGTGCTAGAGATCGGGCTAGCGGGAGGTATACGCAGTATTTT

D: .
V: TRBV4-2
J: TRBJ2-2
size: .
CDR3: CASSQGSVITGELFF
DNA: TGTGCCAGCAGCCAAGGATCGGTAATCACCGGGGAGCTGTTTTTT

D: .
V: TRBV13
J: TRBJ2-5
size: .
CDR3: CASSPGRSETQYF
DNA: TGTGCCAGCAGCCCGGGCCGATCGGAGACCCAGTACTTC

D: .
V: TRBV3-1
J: TRBJ2-7
size: many
CDR3: CASSHPTRRYEQYF
DNA: TGTGCCAGCAGCCATCCGACTAGGCGCTACGAGCAGTACTTC

D: .
V: TRBV29-1
J: TRBJ1-2
size: .
CDR3: CSVVTYDRQYYGYTF
DNA: TGCAGCGTTGTTACCTATGACAGGCAATACTATGGCTACACCTTC

D: .
V: TRBV25-1
J: TRBJ1-6
size: .
CDR3: CASSERDNSPLHF
DNA: TGTGCCAGCAGTGAGAGGGATAATTCACCCCTCCACTTT

D: TRBD2
V: TRBV5-1
J: TRBJ2-7
size: .
CDR3: CASSYRLARSYNEQYF
DNA: TGCGCCAGCAGCTACAGACTAGCGAGATCCTACAATGAGCAGTACTTC

D: .
V: TRBV5-1
J: TRBJ2-4
size: many
CDR3: CASSLGGLAKNIQYF
DNA: TGTGCCAGCAGTTTAGGCGGACTAGCCAAAAACATTCAGTACTTC

D: .
V: TRBV5-1
J: TRBJ2-7
size: few
CDR3: CASSLNRPGTYEQYF
DNA: TGCGCCAGCAGCTTGAACCGGCCGGGTACCTACGAGCAGTACTTC

D: .
V: TRBV20-1
J: TRBJ2-7
size: .
CDR3: CSAWYTGSYEQYF
DNA: TGCAGTGCTTGGTATACAGGGTCCTACGAACAGTACTTC

D: TRBD1
V: TRBV6-2/TRBV6-3
J: TRBJ1-5
size: .
CDR3: CASSYGGQGFQPQHF
DNA: TGTGCCAGCAGTTACGGGGGACAGGGTTTTCAGCCCCAGCATTTT

D: .
V: TRBV27
J: TRBJ1-6
size: .
CDR3: CASSLSDVNSPLHF
DNA: TGTGCCAGCAGTTTATCGGACGTCAATTCACCCCTCCACTTT

D: .
V: TRBV7-2
J: TRBJ2-5
size: .
CDR3: CASSLVPRKAMGTQYF
DNA: TGTGCCAGCAGCTTAGTGCCCCGGAAGGCTATGGGGACCCAGTACTTC

D: .
V: TRBV6-6
J: TRBJ2-7
size: few
CDR3: CASSYTHYRSSYEQYF
DNA: TGTGCCAGCAGTTACACCCATTACAGGTCTTCCTACGAGCAGTACTTC

D: TRBD2
V: TRBV4-1
J: TRBJ2-7
size: .
CDR3: CASSQGSGGNNEQYF
DNA: TGCGCCAGCAGCCAAGGTAGCGGGGGGAACAATGAGCAGTACTTC

D: .
V: TRBV3-1
J: TRBJ2-1
size: few
CDR3: CASSPPGREQFF
DNA: TGTGCCAGCAGCCCTCCGGGGCGCGAGCAGTTCTTC